The sequence of this T cell receptor (beta chain) was determined in a study of monozygotic twins with inflammatory bowel disease. Study-wide results and caveats: Repertoire similarity did not separate concordant from discordant twins, possibly from limited power.

The CDR3 length is 14 residues. TCRdb reprocessed the 5' RACE reads; each CDR3 protein has one entry and no DNA is given. This table holds approximately 420,000 distinct CDR3 sequences. Details on this clonotype: The target antigen is unknown.

The sample consisted of blood. The V gene is TRBV6-7, the J gene TRBJ2-1; TCRdb lists TRBD2, though no DNA is available to test this call. TRBV6-7 is marked as an open reading frame, function uncertain. The TCR was taken from a human donor with ulcerative colitis or Crohn's disease, or a healthy co-twin of an affected twin (not recorded which). CDR3 in amino acids: CASSSEREGDEQFF.